The 10 T cell receptor beta chains below all came from one sample that was sequenced in a study of cytomegalovirus exposure and HLA in healthy donors. This PCR relied on a set of 60 Vbeta primers and 13 Jbeta primers. Clones were sequenced by immunoSEQ multiplex PCR, and TCRdb holds only the in-frame ones, with some missing. The sample contains about 170,000 clones, roughly two thirds of which appear only once. Sequencing was carried out using PBMCs. These receptors came from a young woman in good health and CMV-seropositive.

V is TRBV20-1 and J is TRBJ2-3; D not certain. The ends were cut back, 4 bases at V and 5 bases at J, with 7 bases in the middle. Germline V gene sequence: CDR1 DFQATT, CDR2 SNEGSKA (reference sequence). CDR3 length equals 11 residues. This CDR3 is CSANSGDTQYF. Here the CDR3 DNA reads TGCAGTGCTAACTCGGGAGATACGCAGTATTTT.

This clone was observed a handful of times. The CDR3 region has the DNA TGTGCCAGCACTAGACAGGGCCGGGATGGCTACACCTTC. Protein: CASTRQGRDGYTF. The chain combines TRBV6-6 with TRBJ1-2; 7 nucleotides line up with TRBD1. CDR1 and CDR2 (germline): MNHNY, SVGAGI (reference sequence). This CDR3 spans 13 amino acids. The V and J ends lost 7 bases and 6 bases, in that order; junction bases with no gene match: 8.

The chain joins TRBV30 to TRBJ1-5; TRBD1 might be the D (5 bases). Trimming shortened V by 2 bases and J by 2 bases, and 13 bases separated the two germline ends. The CDR3 contains 15 residues. The germline gives CDR1 GTSNPN, CDR2 SVGIG (reference sequence). The CDR3 nucleotides read TGTGCCTGGAGTCCATCCGGAGGGGGCAATCAGCCCCAGCATTTT. It specifies CAWSPSGGGNQPQHF.

Only a few counts were recorded for this clone. V is TRBV20-1 and J is TRBJ1-2; the D is unclear. Deletions cut 3 bases from V and 3 bases from J, with 5 bases between. Germline CDR1 reads DFQATT; CDR2 reads SNEGSKA (reference sequence). The CDR3 runs to 11 residues. CDR3 sequence: CSASPDYGYTF. The CDR3 DNA reads TGCAGTGCTAGCCCAGACTATGGCTACACCTTC.

The chain is built from TRBV19 and TRBJ2-3, with 7 bases identical to TRBD2. The J segment lost 5 bases and the V segment lost 2 bases, leaving 10 bases of the junction unmatched. The CDR3 covers 16 residues. Germline assignment: CDR1 LNHDA and CDR2 SQIVND (reference sequence). The CDR3 bases are TGTGCCAGTAGTATACATAGGGGCGGGAGAGAAGATACGCAGTATTTT. Translating gives CASSIHRGGREDTQYF.

The V gene is TRBV9, the J gene TRBJ2-5; TRBD1 matches 8 bases. The J call may be mistaken, given a closer DNA end match to TRBJ2-7. CDR3 size: 14 residues. CDR1 is SGDLS, CDR2 YYNGEE, per germline. The CDR3 region is CASSGGQGGYEQYF. The CDR3 bases are TGTGCCAGCAGCGGTGGACAGGGTGGGTACGAGCAGTACTTC.

The CDR3 DNA sequence: TGTGCCAGCAGCCTAACCGGGGAGCTGTTTTTT. It codes for CASSLTGELFF. The chain combines TRBV9 with TRBJ2-2; D gene ambiguous. Looked up from germline, CDR1 is SGDLS and CDR2 is YYNGEE. Between the trimmed V and J ends, which lost 4 bases and 5 bases, there was a span of 3 bases. The CDR3 extends over 11 amino acids.

The chain is built from TRBV20-1 and TRBJ1-4; TRBD1 matches 7 bases. V trimming: 8 bases; J trimming: 4 bases; junction bases outside the gene matches: 1. The CDR3 is 11 residues long. Germline V gene sequence: CDR1 DFQATT, CDR2 SNEGSKA (reference sequence). CDR3 protein: CSWDSNEKLFF. CDR3 bases: TGCAGTTGGGACAGTAATGAAAAACTGTTTTTT.

This chain joins TRBV6-5 and TRBJ2-7; possible D gene TRBD1, 5 bases. CDR3 length: 14 amino acids. Deletions cut 0 bases from V and 4 bases from J, with 10 bases between. In germline, CDR1 is MNHEY, CDR2 SVGAGI. The CDR3 sequence is CASSYSTEPYEQYF. The CDR3 region has the DNA TGTGCCAGCAGTTACTCGACAGAACCTTACGAGCAGTACTTC.

As DNA, the CDR3 is TGTGCCAGCAGCGTAGGCGGAACGGGAGAGCAGTTCTTC. The encoded protein is CASSVGGTGEQFF. This sequence joins TRBV9 and TRBJ2-1; D may be TRBD2 (5 bases). The germline CDR1 and CDR2 sequences are SGDLS and YYNGEE. The CDR3 sequence is 13 residues long. Trimming took 0 bases from V and 10 from J, leaving 11 bases between them.